These T cell receptor beta chains were read from a single sample in a study of beta chain features in type 1 diabetes. Clones were read by immunoSEQ multiplex PCR, and TCRdb kept only the in-frame ones, dropping some. The sample carries 40,000 or so clones, roughly half recorded once. The sequencing sample was made of Tregs from blood. The receptors were sampled from a young woman in good health. Each CDR3 is given with its conserved first and last residue. D genes are given only for firm matches. Clone size, where shown, is once, few, many, or a class for clones that have expanded.

d_gene	v_gene	len	j_gene	abundance	CDR3aa	CDR3nt
NA	TRBV5-4	13	TRBJ2-7	medium-sized	CASSRGKLYEQYF	TGTGCCAGCAGCCGGGGAAAACTTTACGAGCAGTACTTC
TRBD2	TRBV9	14	TRBJ2-3	NA	CASLAGLSTDTQYF	TGTGCCAGCCTAGCGGGACTGAGCACAGATACGCAGTATTTT
NA	TRBV9	15	TRBJ2-2	NA	CASSPQPKRTGELFF	TGTGCCAGCAGCCCCCAACCAAAGCGAACCGGGGAGCTGTTTTTT
NA	TRBV28	16	TRBJ1-1	NA	CASSPTGINPNTEAFF	TGTGCCAGCAGTCCCACAGGAATCAACCCTAACACTGAAGCTTTCTTT
NA	TRBV15	13	TRBJ1-2	NA	CATSRDPGYGYTF	TGTGCCACCAGCAGAGATCCCGGCTATGGCTACACCTTC
NA	TRBV28	15	TRBJ2-2	NA	CASSFVRSNTGELFF	TGTGCCAGCAGTTTTGTCAGATCGAACACCGGGGAGCTGTTTTTT
TRBD2	TRBV7-2	15	TRBJ2-3	NA	CASSVGLALADTQYF	TGTGCCAGCAGCGTAGGACTAGCCTTGGCAGATACGCAGTATTTT
NA	TRBV18	16	TRBJ2-2	NA	CASSIRPREDTGELFF	TGTGCCAGCTCAATACGCCCCAGGGAAGACACCGGGGAGCTGTTTTTT
TRBD1	TRBV10-3	14	TRBJ1-1	few	CAISAGQGGTEAFF	TGTGCCATCAGTGCAGGACAGGGAGGCACTGAAGCTTTCTTT
NA	TRBV7-2	14	TRBJ2-1	NA	CASSLDSLSRRPFF	TGTGCCAGCAGCCTGGACAGCCTCTCGAGAAGACCGTTCTTC
NA	TRBV5-1	17	TRBJ2-6	NA	CASSLQGGGVGANVLTF	TGCGCCAGCAGCTTGCAGGGTGGCGGGGTCGGGGCCAACGTCCTGACTTTC
NA	TRBV2	14	TRBJ2-7	NA	CASQGGSARSEQYF	TGTGCCAGCCAGGGCGGATCGGCGCGATCCGAGCAGTACTTC
NA	TRBV30	14	TRBJ2-7	NA	CAWTSDAGQYEQYF	TGTGCCTGGACCAGTGATGCGGGGCAGTACGAGCAGTACTTC
TRBD2	TRBV7-2	16	TRBJ2-1	few	CASSLKASGVYNEQFF	TGTGCCAGCAGCTTAAAGGCTAGCGGGGTATACAATGAGCAGTTCTTC
TRBD2	TRBV7-3	19	TRBJ2-3	NA	CASSSQITSGRGMADTQYF	TGTGCCAGCAGCTCCCAAATCACAAGCGGGAGAGGGATGGCAGATACGCAGTATTTT
TRBD1	TRBV19	18	TRBJ2-4	few	CASSPRQGVVVAKNIQYF	TGTGCCAGTAGTCCGAGACAGGGAGTGGTTGTCGCCAAAAACATTCAGTACTTC
NA	TRBV6-1	15	TRBJ1-3	NA	CASSPQTNSGNTIYF	TGTGCCAGCAGTCCACAGACTAACTCTGGAAACACCATATATTTT
TRBD1	TRBV14	13	TRBJ2-3	NA	CASRRTGTDTQYF	TGTGCCAGCAGACGGACAGGGACAGATACGCAGTATTTT
TRBD2	TRBV11-3	14	TRBJ2-7	few	CASSFLAGENEQYF	TGTGCCAGCAGCTTCCTAGCGGGAGAGAACGAGCAGTACTTC
NA	TRBV9	12	TRBJ1-2	NA	CASSHRDSSYTF	TGTGCCAGCAGCCACCGGGATTCGAGCTACACCTTC
NA	TRBV15	12	TRBJ2-2	NA	CATSRAHGELFF	TGTGCCACCAGCAGAGCCCACGGGGAGCTGTTTTTT
TRBD2	TRBV7-9	15	TRBJ2-5	NA	CASSLVAGVGETQYF	TGTGCCAGCAGCTTAGTAGCGGGAGTGGGAGAGACCCAGTACTTC
TRBD2	TRBV25-1	16	TRBJ2-1	NA	CASSELSGASYNEQFF	TGTGCCAGCAGTGAGCTTAGCGGGGCCTCCTACAATGAGCAGTTCTTC
NA	TRBV6-5	12	TRBJ2-7	NA	CASGRGTYEQYF	TGTGCCAGCGGCCGGGGGACCTACGAGCAGTACTTC
TRBD2	TRBV2	15	TRBJ2-1	NA	CASSFLAGVRNEQFF	TGTGCCAGCAGTTTTCTAGCGGGAGTACGCAATGAGCAGTTCTTC
TRBD2	TRBV6-5	15	TRBJ2-1	NA	CASSISGSSYNEQFF	TGTGCCAGCAGCATAAGCGGGAGCTCCTACAATGAGCAGTTCTTC
NA	TRBV6-6	16	TRBJ2-7	NA	CASSYSRAGEGYEQYF	TGTGCCAGCAGTTACTCGAGGGCAGGGGAAGGCTACGAGCAGTACTTC
NA	TRBV18	14	TRBJ1-1	once	CASSLQGSNTEAFF	TGTGCCAGCTCACTTCAGGGGTCGAACACTGAAGCTTTCTTT
NA	TRBV10-3	14	TRBJ2-3	NA	CAISAGTYTDTQYF	TGTGCCATCAGCGCCGGGACATACACAGATACGCAGTATTTT
TRBD2	TRBV28	18	TRBJ2-3	NA	CASSISGRVSASTDTQYF	TGTGCCAGCAGTATCAGCGGGAGGGTTTCTGCTAGCACAGATACGCAGTATTTT
NA	TRBV5-1	15	TRBJ2-7	NA	CASRPNSVTFYEQYF	TGCGCCAGCAGACCAAATAGCGTAACTTTCTACGAGCAGTACTTC